This passage covers 5 T cell receptor beta chains from one sample sequenced in a study of cytomegalovirus exposure and HLA in healthy donors. Researchers ran the PCR with 60 Vbeta and 13 Jbeta primers. Profiling relied on immunoSEQ multiplex PCR, and the TCRdb table lists in-frame clones only, not all of them. The sample includes 250,000 to 350,000 clones, 86% of them seen just once. The sequenced sample was PBMCs. The receptor set was obtained from a man aged 40-49 years in good health and CMV-seropositive.

The chain links TRBV27 to TRBJ2-3; no firm D call. V gave up 5 bases and J gave up 3 bases, with 12 bases separating them. CDR1 MNHEY and CDR2 SMNVEV come from the germline V gene (reference sequence). The CDR3 is made up of 14 amino acids. The CDR3 DNA reads TGTGCCAGCAGTACAGTCCCCTCGACAGATACGCAGTATTTT. Translated, it gives CASSTVPSTDTQYF.

The rearrangement joins TRBV5-5 to TRBJ2-1; 8 bases agree with TRBD1. CDR3 size: 16 residues. Germline V gives CDR1 SGHKS, CDR2 YYEKEE (reference sequence). V shed 5 bases, J shed 8 bases, and the junction held 15 bases outside the gene matches. DNA for the CDR3: TGTGCCAGCAGTTTAAAACCGGGACAGGTGCTCGATGAGCAGTTCTTC. It codes for CASSLKPGQVLDEQFF.

The CDR3 here is CASSSGNPNIQYF. The CDR3 DNA follows: TGTGCCAGCAGCTCGGGAAACCCAAACATTCAGTACTTC. J is TRBJ2-4 and V is TRBV11-3; weak D call: TRBD2 (5 bases). The CDR3 spans 13 residues. Germline CDR1 SGHNT, CDR2 YENEEA. Trimming took 4 bases from V and 6 from J, leaving 10 bases between them.

This clone was seen more than once but under ten times. The chain joins TRBV6-5 to TRBJ2-7; no clear D. V was cut by 0 bases and J by 7 bases, with 10 bases left in between. The CDR3 runs to 13 residues. Looked up from germline, CDR1 is MNHEY and CDR2 is SVGAGI. CDR3 protein: CASSYSFASEQYF. Written as DNA, the CDR3 is TGTGCCAGCAGTTACTCATTTGCGAGTGAGCAGTACTTC.

The V gene is TRBV27, the J gene TRBJ2-4; 8 positions agree with TRBD1. CDR3 length: 13 residues. Germline CDR1 MNHEY, CDR2 SMNVEV (reference sequence). With 3 bases clipped from V and 8 bases from J, the junction kept 3 bases outside the gene matches. The CDR3 DNA follows: TGTGCCAGCAGTTTCAGGGGGCCTGACATTCAGTACTTC. Its protein product is CASSFRGPDIQYF.